These 28 T cell receptor beta chains came from one sample sequenced in a study of T cell responses to AZD1222 COVID-19 vaccine. Generated by immunoSEQ multiplex PCR, the TCRdb table keeps only in-frame clones and is missing some. The sample shows approximately 150,000 clones, 70% to 90% of them seen only once. Sequencing used peripheral blood, obtained on day 0 of AZD1222 vaccination. Receptors originate from an adult in good health.

V usage is TRBV6-5 and J usage is TRBJ2-7; 7 bases are shared with TRBD1. With 2 bases clipped from V and 5 bases from J, the junction kept 12 bases outside the gene matches. The CDR3 loop spans 16 amino acids. The germline V gene has CDR1 MNHEY and CDR2 SVGAGI. The CDR3 reads CASSYRPRTGLDEQYV. The CDR3 DNA follows: TGTGCCAGCAGTTACCGACCTCGGACAGGTCTAGACGAGCAGTACGTC.

The chain combines TRBV20-1 with TRBJ2-7, with a tentative D call TRBD2 (5 bases). Trimming cost V 6 bases and J 5 bases, with 11 bases left between them. The germline V gene encodes CDR1 DFQATT and CDR2 SNEGSKA (reference sequence). The CDR3 contains 11 residues. As DNA, the CDR3 is TGCAGTGCGTTTATAGCGAACGAGCAGTACTTC. Amino acids: CSAFIANEQYF.

This chain links TRBV29-1 with TRBJ2-3; 8 bases map to TRBD1. CDR3 length equals 14 residues. V trimming: 6 bases; J trimming: 0 bases; junction bases outside the gene matches: 5. The germline V gene encodes CDR1 SQVTM and CDR2 ANQGSEA. The CDR3: CSVEQGASTDTQYF. DNA for the CDR3: TGCAGCGTCGAGCAGGGGGCTAGCACAGATACGCAGTATTTT.

The V gene is TRBV5-1, the J gene TRBJ1-1; weak D call: TRBD1 (6 bases). V was trimmed by 0 bases and J by 5 bases, leaving 8 bases between them. This CDR3 contains 13 residues. CDR1 is SGHRS, CDR2 YFSETQ, per germline. CDR3 DNA: TGCGCCAGCAGCTTGGAGGGGGGGACTGAAGCTTTCTTT. The encoded protein is CASSLEGGTEAFF.

V is TRBV10-3 and J is TRBJ2-7; TRBD2 matches 13 bases. This CDR3 spans 15 amino acids. With 6 bases clipped from V and 4 bases from J, the junction kept 6 bases outside the gene matches. Germline V lookup: CDR1 ENHRY, CDR2 SYGVKD. CDR3 sequence (DNA): TGTGCCATCAGGGGGACTAGCGGGATGCAGTACGAGCAGTACTTC. Translation: CAIRGTSGMQYEQYF.

The genes are TRBV23-1 and TRBJ1-1; no clear D. TRBV23-1 is annotated as an ORF whose role is uncertain. CDR3 length equals 23 residues. The ends were cut back, 0 bases at V and 8 bases at J, with 40 bases in the middle. In nucleotides, the CDR3 is TGCGCCAGCAGTCAATCTGGTGGCCCATGTCTTACTTCTTACGGTTTAAATAGCATAGAAGCTTTCTTT. It codes for CASSQSGGPCLTSYGLNSIEAFF.

The chain recombines TRBV6-5 with TRBJ2-7; 9 nucleotides line up with TRBD2. Germline trimming cut 0 bases from V and 4 bases from J; bases unmatched to any gene: 1. The CDR3 totals 14 residues. Germline CDR1 reads MNHEY; CDR2 reads SVGAGI. The CDR3 loop is CASSYSTSGYEQYF. CDR3 coding DNA: TGTGCCAGCAGTTACTCGACTAGCGGTTACGAGCAGTACTTC.

The chain carries TRBV7-2 and TRBJ2-1, with TRBD1 identical over 7 bases. After removal of 5 bases from V and 12 bases from J, the junction contained 19 bases not matched to a gene. The V gene's germline CDR1 is SGHTA and CDR2 FQGNSA. The CDR3 has 16 residues. The CDR3 region has the DNA TGTGCCAGCAGCCTAATGAGGGGACAGTGGCCCGTGGGGCAGTTCTTC. It codes for CASSLMRGQWPVGQFF.

This chain connects TRBV5-1 to TRBJ2-1; possibly TRBD1 for D (6 bases). V was clipped by 4 bases and J by 6 bases, with 17 bases between them. This CDR3 spans 15 amino acids. Per the germline V gene, CDR1 is SGHRS and CDR2 is YFSETQ. DNA of the CDR3: TGCGCCAGCAGCAGGGCCCAGGGGAACGCCAATGAGCAGTTCTTC. Its protein product is CASSRAQGNANEQFF.

The chain has TRBV30 and TRBJ1-6, with D maybe TRBD1 (5 bases). The CDR3 runs to 17 residues. V gave up 1 base and J gave up 4 bases, with 17 bases separating them. Germline V CDR1 and CDR2: GTSNPN, SVGIG (reference sequence). CDR3 sequence (DNA): TGTGCCTGGAGTGCCGGAAGAGGGACTGATTATAATTCACCCCTCCACTTT. This translates into CAWSAGRGTDYNSPLHF. The variable domain in full, completed from reference TRBV30 and TRBJ1-6, reads SQTIHQWPATLVQPVGSPLSLECTVEGTSNPNLYWYRQAAGRGLQLLFYSVGIGQISSEVPQNLSASRPQDRQFILSSKKLLLSDSGFYLCAWSAGRGTDYNSPLHFGNGTRLTVT.

This clone came up a few times. This chain joins TRBV2 and TRBJ2-1, with 7 bases that match TRBD2. Germline CDR1 is SNHLY and CDR2 is FYNNEI. This CDR3 spans 16 amino acids. V was pared by 2 bases and J by 3 bases, with 7 bases of the junction left unmatched. The CDR3 spells CASSERGGGIYNEQFF. The CDR3 DNA follows: TGTGCCAGCAGTGAACGAGGCGGGGGAATCTACAATGAGCAGTTCTTC.

The genes are TRBV30 and TRBJ1-3; TRBD1 is a possible D gene (6 bases). Germline CDR1 GTSNPN, CDR2 SVGIG (reference sequence). This CDR3 is 14 amino acids long. Trimming took off 4 bases at V and 3 bases at J, with 13 bases between the two ends. The DNA for the CDR3 is TGTGCCTGGACCTCTACAGGGTTTGGAAACACCATATATTTT. Translation gives CAWTSTGFGNTIYF.

The chain is built from TRBV9 and TRBJ2-1, with 10 bases fitting TRBD1. Germline CDR1 SGDLS, CDR2 YYNGEE. V was clipped by 0 bases and J by 12 bases; unmatched bases: 15. There are 17 residues in the CDR3. CDR3 bases: TGTGCCAGCAGCGTAGGGTCCGGGACAGGGGAGGGTCTTAGGCAGTTCTTC. Translated, it gives CASSVGSGTGEGLRQFF.

The chain uses TRBV18 and TRBJ1-1; D is undetermined. Trimming took 6 bases from V and 14 from J, leaving 22 bases between them. This CDR3 has 13 amino acids. Per germline, CDR1 KGHSH and CDR2 LQKENI. The CDR3 nucleotides read TGTGCCAGCTCCCTCGGCTTTGCAACGGAGAGCTTCTTT. Residues: CASSLGFATESFF.

This clone was picked up one time. The chain is built from TRBV14 and TRBJ2-2, with TRBD1 matching over 10 bases. Germline values: CDR1 SGHDN, CDR2 FVKESK. This CDR3 comprises 15 residues. The junction had 7 bases not matched to a gene; V was cut back by 5 bases and J by 7 bases. Here the CDR3 reads CASSSRTGGNGELFF. CDR3 in DNA: TGTGCCAGCAGCTCCCGGACAGGGGGGAACGGGGAGCTGTTTTTT. The full variable domain, in which reference TRBV14 and TRBJ2-2 provide the parts outside the CDR3, is EAGVTQFPSHSVIEKGQTVTLRCDPISGHDNLYWYRRVMGKEIKFLLHFVKESKQDESGMPNNRFLAERTGGTYSTLKVQPAELEDSGVYFCASSSRTGGNGELFFGEGSRLTVL.

V usage is TRBV19 and J usage is TRBJ1-5; 7 bases fit TRBD1. This CDR3 region has 15 residues. Germline V CDR1 and CDR2: LNHDA, SQIVND (reference sequence). With V trimmed by 9 bases and J by 0 bases, 8 bases remained unmatched. The CDR3 DNA reads TGTGCCAGCTTATTACAGGGGAGTAGCAATCAGCCCCAGCATTTT. Its translation is CASLLQGSSNQPQHF.

This CDR3 is CASSLGGVTTISTDTQYF. DNA of the CDR3: TGTGCCAGCAGCTTGGGGGGTGTAACCACGATTAGCACAGATACGCAGTATTTT. This chain links TRBV5-4 with TRBJ2-3; D is ambiguous. Trimming removed 0 bases at V and 0 bases at J, with 17 bases between. There are 18 residues in the CDR3. Per germline, CDR1 SGHNT and CDR2 YYREEE (reference sequence).

The chain uses TRBV7-2 and TRBJ2-3; 14 nucleotides align to TRBD2. The CDR3 extends over 16 amino acids. Germline values: CDR1 SGHTA, CDR2 FQGNSA. After removal of 5 bases from V and 4 bases from J, the junction contained 5 bases not matched to a gene. The CDR3 DNA is TGTGCCAGCAGCCTTCCGGGACTAGCGGGAGCAGATACGCAGTATTTT. Translation: CASSLPGLAGADTQYF. Drawing the rest from reference TRBV7-2 and TRBJ2-3, the complete variable domain is GAGVSQSPSNKVTEKGKDVELRCDPISGHTALYWYRQSLGQGLEFLIYFQGNSAPDKSGLPSDRFSAERTGGSVSTLTIQRTQQEDSAVYLCASSLPGLAGADTQYFGPGTRLTVL.

In this sample, this clone turned up a few times. This chain links TRBV3-1 (or the pseudogene TRBV3-2) with TRBJ2-2, with TRBD2 matching over 10 bases. The J segment lost 7 bases and the V segment lost 4 bases, leaving 18 bases of the junction unmatched. Germline V lookup: CDR1 LGHDT, CDR2 YNNKEL (reference sequence). This CDR3 is built from 19 residues. The CDR3 loop reads CASSPSLRASGSLGGELFF. CDR3 in DNA: TGTGCCAGCAGCCCGTCCCTAAGGGCTAGCGGGAGCCTTGGCGGGGAGCTGTTTTTT.

The chain employs TRBV9 and TRBJ1-6, with D hard to call. Germline CDR1 SGDLS, CDR2 YYNGEE. Trimming removed 2 bases at V and 7 bases at J, with 10 bases between. The CDR3 is 14 amino acids. The CDR3 DNA is TGTGCCAGCAGCGTTCTGGACGTCAATTCACCCCTCCACTTT. It encodes CASSVLDVNSPLHF.

The rearrangement joins TRBV28 to TRBJ2-7, with D maybe TRBD1 (5 bases). V was trimmed by 1 base and J by 0 bases, leaving 16 bases between them. This CDR3 has 17 residues. Per the germline V gene, CDR1 is MDHEN and CDR2 is SYDVKM. The CDR3 nucleotides are TGTGCCAGCAGTTTATATTTTAGGACACAGAGCTCCTACGAGCAGTACTTC. Amino acids: CASSLYFRTQSSYEQYF. Combining the CDR3 with reference TRBV28 and TRBJ2-7 gives the whole variable domain DVKVTQSSRYLVKRTGEKVFLECVQDMDHENMFWYRQDPGLGLRLIYFSYDVKMKEKGDIPEGYSVSREKKERFSLILESASTNQTSMYLCASSLYFRTQSSYEQYFGPGTRLTVT.

The chain uses TRBV29-1 and TRBJ2-3, with 8 bases identical to TRBD2. After removal of 4 bases from V and 2 bases from J, the junction contained 11 bases not matched to a gene. The CDR3 is 16 residues long. Per germline, CDR1 SQVTM and CDR2 ANQGSEA. In nucleotides, the CDR3 is TGCAGCGTTGTGGGGGTGGTAGCGGGGTCCACAGATACGCAGTATTTT. This sequence encodes CSVVGVVAGSTDTQYF.

This clone has only one observation. The chain joins TRBV6-2 or TRBV6-3 to TRBJ1-1; D not certain. In germline, CDR1 is MNHEY, CDR2 SVGEGT. Between the trimmed V and J ends, which lost 4 bases and 8 bases, there was a span of 8 bases. The CDR3 sequence is 11 residues long. The CDR3 spells CASSSQMEAFF. The DNA of the CDR3 is TGTGCCAGCAGTTCTCAAATGGAAGCTTTCTTT.

The chain recombines TRBV30 with TRBJ2-1, with 11 bases fitting TRBD2. Per germline, CDR1 GTSNPN and CDR2 SVGIG (reference sequence). The CDR3 covers 14 residues. V was pared by 2 bases and J by 6 bases, with 3 bases of the junction left unmatched. DNA for the CDR3: TGTGCCTGGAGTCACGGGACTAGCGGCAATGAGCAGTTCTTC. Its protein product is CAWSHGTSGNEQFF.

The CDR3 here is CASTQFRNQETQYF. In nucleotides, the CDR3 is TGTGCCAGCACCCAGTTCAGGAACCAAGAGACCCAGTACTTC. The chain has TRBV7-2 and TRBJ2-5; D not resolved. The CDR3 loop spans 14 amino acids. Trimming pared 7 bases from V and 0 bases from J, leaving 12 bases between. The V gene's germline CDR1 is SGHTA and CDR2 FQGNSA.

The rearrangement joins TRBV29-1 to TRBJ2-5, with D possibly matching TRBD2 (5 bases). Looked up from germline, CDR1 is SQVTM and CDR2 is ANQGSEA. CDR3 length equals 13 residues. With 2 bases removed from V and 7 bases from J, the gap between germline ends came to 14 bases. The CDR3 is CSVELGSSRTQYF. The DNA for the CDR3 is TGCAGCGTTGAACTTGGGAGCTCCCGGACCCAGTACTTC.

The V and J genes are TRBV2 and TRBJ2-7; 8 nucleotides align to TRBD1. The CDR3 runs 14 residues. The V segment lost 6 bases and the J segment 2 bases; nucleotides outside the gene matches: 6. Germline V lookup: CDR1 SNHLY, CDR2 FYNNEI. In DNA, the CDR3 is TGTGCCAGCAGCGTGACAGGGGCCCCCTACGAGCAGTACTTC. Translation gives CASSVTGAPYEQYF.

The chain's CDR3 is CAWSALPWGGNSPLHF. The CDR3 nucleotides are TGTGCCTGGAGTGCGCTACCTTGGGGAGGTAATTCACCCCTCCACTTT. The gene calls are TRBV30 and TRBJ1-6; the D is unclear. V lost 1 base and J 6 bases, leaving 16 bases between the germline ends. The length of the CDR3 is 16 residues. CDR1 GTSNPN and CDR2 SVGIG come from the germline V gene (reference sequence).